The 8 T cell receptor beta chains presented below share a single source sample, sequenced in a study of beta chain features in type 1 diabetes. Sequencing targeted expressed TCRB transcripts, as all isolated RNA had been reverse transcribed. Using immunoSEQ multiplex PCR, the repertoire was profiled, and TCRdb retains in-frame clones only, with some absent. The sample records around 350,000 clones, over 9.5% being singletons. The sample comprised naive CD4+ T cells from blood. Receptor source: a man between 18 and 35 years old in good health.

The table lists this clone with a few counts. The chain uses TRBV9 and TRBJ2-3, with TRBD2 matching 12 bases. The CDR3 covers 15 residues. Germline lookup yields CDR1 SGDLS and CDR2 YYNGEE. Germline trimming cut 3 bases from V and 5 bases from J; bases unmatched to any gene: 4. The CDR3: CASSASGREGDTQYF. The DNA for the CDR3 is TGTGCCAGCAGCGCTAGCGGGAGGGAAGGAGATACGCAGTATTTT.

This clone has a handful of counts. This chain uses TRBV2 with TRBJ2-6; D not certain. Germline lookup yields CDR1 SNHLY and CDR2 FYNNEI. This CDR3 has 14 residues. Deletions cut 6 bases from V and 0 bases from J, with 6 bases between. In nucleotides, the CDR3 is TGTGCCAGCAGGGAACTCTCTGGGGCCAACGTCCTGACTTTC. Its translation: CASRELSGANVLTF. Complete variable domain (other parts from reference TRBV2 and TRBJ2-6): EPEVTQTPSHQVTQMGQEVILRCVPISNHLYFYWYRQILGQKVEFLVSFYNNEISEKSEIFDDQFSVERPDGSNFTLKIRSTKLEDSAMYFCASRELSGANVLTFGAGSRLTVL.

This clone appeared a few times. CDR3 nucleotides: TGTGCCAGCAAGCCCGGACAGAACTATGGCTACACCTTC. This translates into CASKPGQNYGYTF. This rearrangement joins TRBV2 to TRBJ1-2, with D perhaps matching TRBD1 (6 bases). Germline loops: CDR1 SNHLY, CDR2 FYNNEI. The CDR3 runs 13 residues. The V gene lost 7 bases and the J gene lost 2 bases, with 11 bases spanning the gap. Full variable domain (outside the CDR3, taken from reference TRBV2 and TRBJ1-2): EPEVTQTPSHQVTQMGQEVILRCVPISNHLYFYWYRQILGQKVEFLVSFYNNEISEKSEIFDDQFSVERPDGSNFTLKIRSTKLEDSAMYFCASKPGQNYGYTFGSGTRLTVV.

This clone was picked up a small number of times. This chain uses TRBV27 with TRBJ2-5; D uncertain. CDR3 length equals 13 residues. Between the trimmed V and J ends, which lost 0 bases and 5 bases, there was a span of 7 bases. From germline, CDR1 is MNHEY and CDR2 SMNVEV (reference sequence). DNA for the CDR3: TGTGCCAGCAGTTTATCGACTGGGGAGACCCAGTACTTC. This gives the protein CASSLSTGETQYF.

V and J are TRBV29-1 and TRBJ2-2, with D possibly matching TRBD1 (6 bases). The CDR3 extends over 14 amino acids. V dropped 4 bases and J dropped 5 bases, with 14 bases sitting between them. Germline-derived CDR1 and CDR2 are SQVTM and ANQGSEA. CDR3 nucleotides: TGCAGCGTTGCAGGGGAGCTAGGGACCGGGGAGCTGTTTTTT. Its protein product is CSVAGELGTGELFF.

This chain uses TRBV7-3 with TRBJ2-3; TRBD2 might be the D (6 bases). The CDR3 is 19 residues long. In germline, CDR1 is SGHTA, CDR2 FQGTGA. The V end lost 1 base, the J end lost 0 bases, and 20 bases lay between the germline ends. The CDR3 protein is CASSLRGGGFYSSTDTQYF. DNA for the CDR3: TGTGCCAGCAGCTTAAGGGGTGGGGGGTTCTATTCTAGCACAGATACGCAGTATTTT.

This chain uses TRBV5-1 with TRBJ2-3; D gene uncertain. The CDR3 extends over 12 amino acids. Between the trimmed V and J ends, which lost 7 bases and 2 bases, there was a span of 8 bases. In germline, CDR1 is SGHRS, CDR2 YFSETQ. The CDR3 protein is CASRSTTDTQYF. CDR3 nucleotide sequence: TGCGCCAGCCGCAGTACCACAGATACGCAGTATTTT.

A single count supports this clone. The chain joins TRBV7-8 to TRBJ2-6; weak D call: TRBD1 (6 bases). Trimming left V 1 base short and J 2 bases short, with 15 bases between. CDR1 and CDR2 from the germline V gene are SGHVS and FQNEAQ. This CDR3 spans 18 amino acids. The CDR3 DNA follows: TGTGCCAGCAGCTTAGTCTCTTCCGGACAGCCTGGGGCCAACGTCCTGACTTTC. Translating gives CASSLVSSGQPGANVLTF.